Sequencing of this T cell receptor (beta chain) was carried out in a study of CD8 T cells in Susac syndrome (dated by TCRdb to about 2019). As for the study more broadly: Whether CD8+ T cell activation and differentiation in Susac syndrome was antigen driven was tested using repertoire sequencing. Clonality of the CD8+ T cell repertoire was compared between more than 10 healthy donors, roughly 14 Susac syndrome patients and fewer than 16 multiple sclerosis patients. General study outcomes and caveats: The study acknowledged that relatively few individuals were included in the TCR sequencing and HLA analysis.

Reading the germline V gene gives CDR1 MDHEN and CDR2 SYDVKM. The germline V end is reduced by 2 bases and the J end by 4 bases; junction bases left unmatched: 9. The CDR3 runs 17 amino acids, cysteine and phenylalanine included. CDR3 DNA is the only sequence kept; it has 51 bases, read in frame from the first base. This clonotype was recorded a few times. Its cognate antigen has yet to be identified. No much larger clone is present one base from it, and per-base qualities are unavailable. Peripheral blood CD8+ and CD4+ T cells from healthy donors, Susac syndrome patients and multiple sclerosis patients were profiled by high-throughput TCR beta sequencing. The multiple sclerosis controls were treatment-naive patients whose relapsing-remitting disease, either stable or active, fulfilled the revised McDonald criteria. Bulk CD8+ and CD4+ T cells were purified magnetically by negative isolation, whereas CD8+ TEMRA cells were enriched by FACS. Blood was drawn into EDTA tubes, processed within 24 hours, and PBMCs were isolated by density gradient centrifugation. PBMCs intended for TCR sequencing were cryopreserved in liquid nitrogen and were subsequently thawed in a 37 degrees C water bath. Purity of sorted or isolated CD4+, CD8+ and CD8+ TEMRA cells was at least 90%.

RNA was extracted with the RNeasy kit and 0.5 to 1 ug was reverse transcribed using random hexamers. The immunoSEQ multiplex PCR assay, covering 54 Vbeta and 13 Jbeta segments, was used to amplify TCR beta CDR3 regions. PCR amplification bias was corrected using a synthetic template baseline for primer optimization and computational correction. The paper's data handling went like this. Reads were annotated to V, D and J genes per IMGT and analyzed with immunoSEQ Analyzer, keeping only productive sequences. Clonality was computed as one minus Shannon entropy normalized by log2 of the number of productive unique sequences. Public and private clones were assessed among the 100 most prevalent clones of each patient and control. A clone was defined as Susac-specific if it was absent from the healthy and MS cohorts, from some 980 published viral clones and from other ImmuneACCESS disease sequences. Through fastp at Q25 and MiXCR, TCRdb rebuilt clones from the public reads, retaining in-frame beta chains. CDR3 protein duplicates are merged, each entry listing the most common genes and DNA. TCRdb, not the authors, supplied the V and J calls. The sample data list a few hundred thousand distinct CDR3 sequences, and approximately 85% of these were observed just once. The ten most abundant clones make up around 0.21% of the sample.

The sequence came from a human donor with multiple sclerosis. Recombination connected TRBV28 to TRBJ2-3, with 10 junctional bases fitting TRBD2. The material sequenced was CD8+ T cells from PBMCs. CDR3 reads: CASSLGPSGSFPDTQYF. The DNA reads as follows: TGTGCCAGCAGTTTAGGGCCTAGCGGGAGTTTTCCAGATACGCAGTATTTT.